This TCR beta chain comes out of a study of shared T cell receptors in the human thymus. Libraries were prepared by immunoSEQ multiplex PCR; TCRdb keeps only in-frame clonotypes and omits some of them. The repertoire includes 650,000 to 950,000 clones, 70% to 90% of them detected once, and 0.0095% to 0.011% sits in the top ten. This CDR3 has 14 amino acids. V shed 0 bases and J shed 3 bases, with 9 bases lying between them. Germline V lookup: CDR1 SGHDN, CDR2 FVKESK. This sample was shared with a second study, whose subject was human thymus T cells. Per that paper: Thymic and blood repertoires showed apparently biased V and J gene usage. Related research described thymic repertoires that were highly overlapping among unrelated individuals.

This chain joins TRBV14 and TRBJ2-7; D might be TRBD2 (6 bases). Sequencing was carried out using thymocytes. This clonotype originated in a girl in the first two years of life with a congenital heart defect. This chain's CDR3 is CASSQERGGYEQYF. The DNA for the CDR3 is TGTGCCAGCAGCCAAGAGCGGGGAGGCTACGAGCAGTACTTC.